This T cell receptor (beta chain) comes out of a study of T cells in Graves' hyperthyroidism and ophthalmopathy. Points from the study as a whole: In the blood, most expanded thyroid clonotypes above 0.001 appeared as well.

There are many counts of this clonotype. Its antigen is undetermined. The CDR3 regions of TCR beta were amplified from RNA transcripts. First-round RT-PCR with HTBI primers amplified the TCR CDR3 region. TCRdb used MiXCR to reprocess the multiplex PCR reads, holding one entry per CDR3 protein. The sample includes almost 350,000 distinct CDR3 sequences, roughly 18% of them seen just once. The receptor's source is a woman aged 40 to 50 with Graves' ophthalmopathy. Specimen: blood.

The CDR3 DNA reads as TGTGCCACCAGCAGAGATCCTACAGAGACCCAGTACTTC. The encoded protein is CATSRDPTETQYF. The rearrangement links TRBV15 to TRBJ2-5; no reliable D call. Trimming took off 0 bases at V and 4 bases at J, with 6 bases between the two ends. The CDR3 contains 13 residues. Germline V gene data show CDR1 as LNHNV and CDR2 as YYDKDF (reference sequence).